This T cell receptor (beta chain) derives from a study of vaccination and CD4 T cells after COVID-19 (dated by TCRdb to the early 2020s). Study-level background: SARS-CoV-2 positivity had been established in the convalescent patients by nasal swab PCR, and mild disease was recorded in nine or ten of these patients and severe disease in one. In the convalescent cohort there were six males and four females, among whom were two Hispanic individuals, seven Caucasians, two Asians and one multiracial person. Participants got two doses of the Pfizer-BioNTech BNT162b2 vaccine (n=8) or two doses of the Moderna mRNA-1273 vaccine (n=2). Post-COVID blood samples were collected from convalescent patients a median of roughly 100 days after diagnosis, with a range of about 30 to 180 days. Post-vaccine blood samples were taken a median of 72 days after the second vaccine dose, with a range of about 14 to 241 days. The cultures were stimulated with overlapping spike peptide pools from SARS-CoV-2 and from the common cold coronaviruses HCoV-NL63, HCoV-OC43 and HCoV-229E. Control cultures received a CEFX viral epitope pool as the positive control, an HIV-1 Nef peptide pool as the negative control, or no peptide. The spike-specific CD4+ TCR repertoire was compared before and after mRNA vaccination in 10 COVID-19 convalescent patients and 4 infection-naive healthy vaccine recipients. Here is what the overall study found, with its caveats: The number of convalescent patients in the study was relatively small, and the study did not examine early timepoints following natural infection. The median count of SARS-CoV-2-reactive clonotypes went up from 21 after infection to 30 to 40 after vaccination, although the change was not significant. In convalescent patients, a median 86.3% of post-vaccine SARS-CoV-2-reactive clones were detected only after vaccination, and vaccine-specific priming was suggested by this finding. Of the vaccine-specific clones in convalescent patients, 304 of 307, or nearly all, reacted only to SARS-CoV-2 spike and did not cross-react with common cold coronaviruses.

Concerning this clonotype: Which antigen it targets is not known. Per-base quality was not reported, and no clone a single base away is much larger than it.

Library preparation was by PCR. DNA from cultured CD4+ T cells was subjected to TCR sequencing with the Oncomine TCR Beta short-read assay at the Johns Hopkins FTIC core. Genomic DNA was extracted from the cultured CD4+ T cells with the QIAamp micro DNA kit. The Oncomine TCR Beta libraries from cultured CD4+ T cells were pooled using unique dual indexes and then sequenced on an Illumina iSeq 100. The source study handled its data this way. Non-productive sequences were removed, and CDR3s that did not start with C, did not end with F or W, or were shorter than 7 amino acids were discarded. The MANAFEST web application was used to identify antigen-specific clonotypes by comparing peptide-stimulated wells against reference wells and other culture wells. An FDR below 0.05, an odds ratio above 5, and a productive frequency above 0.1% in at least two of three replicate wells were required for clones to be considered positive. A clonotype counted as cross-reactive if it showed significant expansion both in the SARS-CoV-2 spike wells and in at least one common cold coronavirus spike condition. CDR3 homology was assessed with Levenshtein distances (stringdist) and unrooted phylogenetic trees (ape) in R version 3.6.1. The public reads were reprocessed in TCRdb via fastp at Q25 and MiXCR, keeping in-frame beta chains. Each entry is one CDR3 protein sequence, shown with its most common DNA and genes. These V and J calls originate from TCRdb's pipeline instead of the authors' own analysis. The sample data list about 18,000 distinct CDR3 sequences, and around 70% of these were observed just once. 4.5% to 7% of the sample is in the top ten clones.

Taken with the paper, the label for treatment or condition translates to: approximately nine-day PBMC culture with coronavirus spike peptide pools or control peptides (ViraFEST assay). To expand antigen-specific T cells with peptide pools and then pick out the expanded clonotypes through TCR sequencing, the study relied on the ViraFEST assay. The positive SARS-CoV-2 PCR tests of the convalescent patients were dated from March to December 2020, before the Alpha, Beta and Delta variants emerged in the United States. PBMCs were cultured at roughly 1.8 million per well in IMDM supplemented with roughly 5% human AB serum and 9.5 to 10 IU/ml IL-2, with approximately 9.2 ug/ml peptide pools added. Half of the culture medium was replaced with fresh IL-2-containing medium on days 3 and 7. CD4+ T cells were isolated after approximately eleven days of culture through negative selection using the EasySep CD4+ T cell isolation kit. Ficoll-Paque Plus gradient centrifugation was used to isolate PBMCs from whole blood, and the isolated PBMCs were then either used fresh or cryopreserved at -140C. Culture conditions were generally each tested in triplicate wells.

According to the germline V gene, CDR1 reads MDHEN and CDR2 reads SYDVKM. The cysteine opens and the phenylalanine closes a CDR3 of 13 amino acids. Of the read, only the CDR3 DNA is kept; its 39 bases are in frame from base 1. Relative to germline, V is missing 5 bases and J is missing 3 bases, with 3 bases of the junction outside any gene match. The specimen was CD4+ T cells from blood, cultured in vitro. This receptor was identified in a human donor who had recovered from COVID-19. The chain was built from TRBV28 and TRBJ2-7; TRBD1 aligns with 8 central bases. The DNA sequence reads TGTGCCAGCAGTCCAGGGGGCCTCTACGAGCAGTACTTC. It encodes CASSPGGLYEQYF.